This T cell receptor beta chain derives from a study of somatic mutations in cytotoxic T cells in rheumatoid arthritis. Findings and limits, study-wide: Patients with rheumatoid arthritis showed a slight underrepresentation of TRBV07, a finding that was never subjected to any adjustment for multiple comparisons. Over 20% of CD8+ cells belonged to the largest CD8+ clone in about an eighth of the roughly 60 patients.

Produced via immunoSEQ multiplex PCR; TCRdb's table is partial and in-frame only. The sample contains about 7,000 clones, 75% of which appear only once. In germline, CDR1 is PRHDT, CDR2 FYEKMQ (reference sequence). V was trimmed by 5 bases and J by 2 bases, leaving 13 bases between them. This CDR3 contains 14 residues. The table lists this clone with a few counts. The antigen remains unidentified. Sequenced sample: CD8+ T cells sorted from blood. The V and J genes are TRBV13 and TRBJ2-7; D perhaps matches TRBD1 (6 bases). This clonotype was obtained from an adult with rheumatoid arthritis. The CDR3 DNA reads TGTGCCAGCAGCATAAGGACAGCGACCTACGAGCAGTACTTC. Translation: CASSIRTATYEQYF.